A selection of T cell receptor beta chains follows, all from one sample in a study of blood T cell repertoires in COVID-19. Profiling relied on immunoSEQ multiplex PCR, and the TCRdb table lists in-frame clones only, not all of them. The sample lists 240,000 or so clones; about 84% were seen once. The sequenced sample was peripheral blood. These receptors were obtained from a man aged 80 or over with acute or convalescent COVID-19. CDR3s include the opening cysteine and the closing phenylalanine or tryptophan. A D gene is named only where the DNA matches it firmly. Where a row states a size, it is once, few, many or the class of an expanded clone; other rows omit it.

v_call	j_call	clone_size	d_call	cdr3_nt	cdr3_aa
TRBV2	TRBJ1-1	-	-	TGTGCCAGCAGTGTAACCCTGAGCGCTTTCTTT	CASSVTLSAFF
TRBV6-1	TRBJ2-4	-	-	TGTGCCAGCAGTGGCTGGGACAACAATCCTAAAAACATTCAGTACTTC	CASSGWDNNPKNIQYF
TRBV14	TRBJ1-2	-	TRBD1	TGTGCCAGCAGCCCGGGACAGGGCCACTATGGCTACACCTTC	CASSPGQGHYGYTF
TRBV7-2	TRBJ2-3	-	TRBD2	TGTGCCAGCAGCTTAGCCGCGGGGGGGCAGGCAGATACGCAGTATTTT	CASSLAAGGQADTQYF
TRBV9	TRBJ2-5	-	TRBD2	TGTGCCAGCAGCGTAGGAGCGGGAGGGCCAACCCAGTACTTC	CASSVGAGGPTQYF
TRBV15	TRBJ1-5	-	-	TGTGCCACCAGCTGGGGGCAGGCTAGCAATCAGCCCCAGCATTTT	CATSWGQASNQPQHF
TRBV6-5	TRBJ2-7	-	TRBD1	TGTGCCAGCAGTAGAGGACAGGCCTACGAGCAGTACTTC	CASSRGQAYEQYF
TRBV2	TRBJ1-3	few	-	TGTGCCAGCCGACAGTCAACTATCACCATATATTTT	CASRQSTITIYF
TRBV2	TRBJ1-5	-	TRBD1	TGTGCCAGCAGAGGGACAGCCGTAAATCAGCCCCAGCATTTT	CASRGTAVNQPQHF
TRBV5-1	TRBJ2-1	-	TRBD2	TGCGCCAGCAGCTTGGACCCACCATCCACGGGAGGCTTCAATGAGCAGTTCTTC	CASSLDPPSTGGFNEQFF
TRBV18	TRBJ1-2	-	-	TGTGCCAGCTCACCACAAGGAGAGGGCCGCGGCTACACCTTC	CASSPQGEGRGYTF
TRBV9	TRBJ1-2	-	-	TGTGCCAGCAGCAGGGGCGAAGTCTATGGCTACACCTTC	CASSRGEVYGYTF
TRBV29-1	TRBJ1-1	-	-	TGCAGCGTTGAACGAGGCCAGGCAGGGGCTTTCTTT	CSVERGQAGAFF
TRBV5-1	TRBJ2-7	once	-	TGCGCCAGCAGCCCCGAGCCACCGAACTACGAGCAGTACTTC	CASSPEPPNYEQYF
TRBV11-2	TRBJ1-5	-	-	TGTGCCAGCAGCTTACAGGCTCGGCAGCCCCAGCATTTT	CASSLQARQPQHF
TRBV2	TRBJ2-5	-	TRBD1	TGTGCCAGCAGTGGGGTCAGGGGGCTGGAGACCCAGTACTTC	CASSGVRGLETQYF
TRBV28	TRBJ1-6	few	-	TGTGCCAGCAGTACACAGGGAAAGAGTTCACCCCTCCACTTT	CASSTQGKSSPLHF
TRBV18	TRBJ1-1	-	-	TGTGCCAGCTCACCCCCCGCAGAGGCTGAAGCTTTCTTT	CASSPPAEAEAFF
TRBV5-1	TRBJ1-4	-	TRBD1	TGCGCCAGCAGCCCCCGGACAGGGGATTTTGAAAAACTGTTTTTT	CASSPRTGDFEKLFF
TRBV27	TRBJ1-2	once	TRBD1	TGTGCCAGCAGTCCTATATACCTCCAGGGGGTGCGGCTTGGCTACACCTTC	CASSPIYLQGVRLGYTF
TRBV3-1/TRBV3-2	TRBJ1-5	-	-	TGTGCCAGCAGCCGGGGGACAAGCAATCAGCCCCAGCATTTT	CASSRGTSNQPQHF
TRBV15	TRBJ1-1	-	-	TGTGCCACCAGCAGAGCTGGGCTGGCTGAAGCTTTCTTT	CATSRAGLAEAFF
TRBV2	TRBJ1-2	-	-	TGTGCCAGCAGTGACTCGGTTCCGGGAGGCTACACCTTC	CASSDSVPGGYTF
TRBV28	TRBJ1-1	-	-	TGTGCCAGCAGTGACCCCCGGGGTCGAGAGAACACTGAAGCTTTCTTT	CASSDPRGRENTEAFF
TRBV4-2	TRBJ2-1	-	TRBD2	TGTGCCAGCAGCCAAGATCTGGGAGGGTATTACAATGAGCAGTTCTTC	CASSQDLGGYYNEQFF
TRBV3-1/TRBV3-2	TRBJ2-7	once	TRBD1	TGTGCCAGCAGACCCCGGGACAGTTACGAGCAGTACTTC	CASRPRDSYEQYF
TRBV28	TRBJ2-1	-	TRBD1	TGTGCCAGCAGTCCAGGGACAGGTCTCGGCGCGTATCAGTTCTTC	CASSPGTGLGAYQFF
TRBV27	TRBJ2-7	-	-	TGTGCCAGCAGTCGGAGCGGAAGCTCCTACGAGCAGTACTTC	CASSRSGSSYEQYF
TRBV5-4	TRBJ1-5	-	-	TGTGCCAGCAGCTTGGAACCGGGGTCTGGGAGCAATCAGCCCCAGCATTTT	CASSLEPGSGSNQPQHF
TRBV19	TRBJ2-5	-	TRBD1	TGTGCCAGTAGTACGGGACAGGGGAATACGAAGACCCAGTACTTC	CASSTGQGNTKTQYF
TRBV5-1	TRBJ2-7	once	TRBD1	TGCGCCAGCGGGGACAGGGGGGCCCACGAGCAGTACTTC	CASGDRGAHEQYF
TRBV27	TRBJ1-6	-	-	TGTGCCAGCAGTTTATCGGGCAGGGATTCACCCCTCCACTTT	CASSLSGRDSPLHF
TRBV14	TRBJ2-5	-	-	TGTGCCAGCAGCCCCCTTCTGGGCGGGGAGACCCAGTACTTC	CASSPLLGGETQYF
TRBV7-6	TRBJ2-3	-	TRBD2	TGTGCCAGCAGCCCCCGCCCGCGGGGGGGCCGAACAGATACGCAGTATTTT	CASSPRPRGGRTDTQYF
TRBV18	TRBJ2-3	-	-	TGTGCCAGCTCACCCCCCGTCTCAGATACGCAGTATTTT	CASSPPVSDTQYF
TRBV10-2	TRBJ1-1	once	-	TGCGCCAGCATCAAAAGCGGGGATACTGAAGCTTTCTTT	CASIKSGDTEAFF
TRBV29-1	TRBJ2-1	few	-	TGCAGCGTTTCTCTATTGACAGTTTACAATGAGCAGTTCTTC	CSVSLLTVYNEQFF
TRBV3-1/TRBV3-2	TRBJ1-1	-	-	TGTGCCAGCAGCCAAGTCAGAACCACTGAAGCTTTCTTT	CASSQVRTTEAFF
TRBV5-4	TRBJ2-7	-	TRBD1	TGTGCCAGCAGTCGGGACAGGTTTAACTCCTACGAGCAGTACTTC	CASSRDRFNSYEQYF
TRBV7-8	TRBJ2-1	-	TRBD2	TGTGCCAGCAGCTTTAGCGGGAGGCAATACAATGAGCAGTTCTTC	CASSFSGRQYNEQFF
TRBV2	TRBJ1-2	-	-	TGTGCCAGCAGTGCTTTACAGACCTATGGCTACACCTTC	CASSALQTYGYTF
TRBV24-1	TRBJ2-3	-	-	TGTGCCACCAGTGACCCTGCCACTAGCACAGATACGCAGTATTTT	CATSDPATSTDTQYF
TRBV7-9	TRBJ1-6	once	-	TGTGCCAGCAACGACGCAAGCGGGGTAGGATCACCCCTCCACTTT	CASNDASGVGSPLHF
TRBV5-4	TRBJ2-2	-	-	TGTGCCAGCAGCAAGGGGACTGCAAACACCGGGGAGCTGTTTTTT	CASSKGTANTGELFF
TRBV9	TRBJ2-2	-	-	TGTGCCAGCAGCCCGGTGGGAGAGGGCACCGGGGAGCTGTTTTTT	CASSPVGEGTGELFF
TRBV4-3	TRBJ1-4	once	TRBD1	TGCGCCAGCAGCCAAGGAGGGGGCCCGGCCGAAAAACTGTTTTTT	CASSQGGGPAEKLFF
TRBV6-5	TRBJ1-6	-	-	TGTGCCAGCAGTTACTCGTCCCGCGGCCCTGGTTCACCCCTCCACTTT	CASSYSSRGPGSPLHF
TRBV6-5	TRBJ1-5	-	-	TGTGCCAGCAGTAGCCAGGGTATTAGCAATCAGCCCCAGCATTTT	CASSSQGISNQPQHF
TRBV18	TRBJ2-4	-	-	TGTGCCAGCTCACCACCCGACAGTGCTCTAGCCAAAAACATTCAGTACTTC	CASSPPDSALAKNIQYF
TRBV25-1	TRBJ2-2	-	-	TGTGCCAGCAGTGAAATTTTTACCGGGGGGCCCGGGGAGCTGTTTTTT	CASSEIFTGGPGELFF
TRBV5-1	TRBJ2-1	-	-	TGCGCCAGCAGCGATTCGGGCAATGAGCAGTTCTTC	CASSDSGNEQFF
TRBV28	TRBJ1-1	-	-	TGTGCCAGCAGTTCCCACCTATCGGACAGTAGGACTGAAGCTTTCTTT	CASSSHLSDSRTEAFF
TRBV5-5	TRBJ1-2	-	TRBD1	TGTGCCAGCAGCCCGGCGATAGGGACAGTGATCTATGGCTACACCTTC	CASSPAIGTVIYGYTF